The clone carrying this T cell receptor beta chain was seen a handful of times. CDR1 is SGHTA, CDR2 FQGTGA, per germline. The CDR3 has 10 residues. V was trimmed by 8 bases and J by 9 bases, leaving 8 bases between them. MiXCR, applied by TCRdb to the RT-PCR reads, yields one record per CDR3 protein. The table records 450,000 to 600,000 distinct CDR3 sequences, 16% of them present only once. This sample stems from a study of response to subunit inactivated influenza vaccine. V usage is TRBV7-3 and J usage is TRBJ2-1; the D is unclear. Specimen: CD4+ T cells sorted from PBMCs, collected roughly 24 months after vaccination. This clonotype originated in a man aged 45 to 70 who received an inactivated influenza vaccine. For the CDR3, the DNA is TGTGCCAGCCGAGGTTTTGAGCAGTTCTTC. This codes for CASRGFEQFF. Based on the CDR3 plus reference TRBV7-3 and TRBJ2-1, the full variable domain is GAGVSQTPSNKVTEKGKYVELRCDPISGHTALYWYRQSLGQGPEFLIYFQGTGAADDSGLPNDRFFAVRPEGSVSTLKIQRTERGDSAVYLCASRGFEQFFGPGTRLTVL.